The source of this TCR beta chain is a study of Ad26.COV2.S vaccination and SARS-CoV-2 variants. Whole-study context: Donor got 5x10^10 or 1x10^11 viral particles of Ad26.COV2.S. The study, taken as a whole, reports: Vaccine recipients and placebo recipients showed similar non-spike TCR breadth.

In the case of this clone: Its target is unknown.

TCRdb's copy holds only in-frame clones and misses some; the assay was immunoSEQ multiplex PCR. The sample gives about 350,000 clones, about 88% of which show up once; about 6.4% is in the top ten. Treatment denoted: approximately 18 received Ad26.COV2.S at low or high dose, single or two shots; a few received placebo; per-sample allocation not given. Samples analyzed were those drawn on day 63 after the first vaccine or placebo injection. Recruitment in Boston yielded a donor of adult age, 18-55 years. Vaccination used an Ad26 vector expressing Wuhan-strain SARS-CoV-2 spike. Per the germline V gene, CDR1 is LGHNT and CDR2 is FRNRAP. V gave up 6 bases and J gave up 2 bases; unmatched junction bases: 11. The CDR3 runs 16 residues.

The specimen was peripheral blood, collected in a trial of Ad26.COV2.S vaccine versus placebo. J is TRBJ1-2 and V is TRBV12-5, with TRBD1 matching over 8 bases. The receptor was derived from a person between 18 and 59 years old who received the Ad26.COV2.S COVID-19 vaccine or a placebo. In DNA form, the CDR3 reads TGTGCTAGTGGCCTACCGACAGGGGAGATGAACTATGGCTACACCTTC. Translated: CASGLPTGEMNYGYTF.